These 12 T cell receptor beta chains originate from one sample sequenced in a study of T cells in tumors after PD-1 blockade. Generated by immunoSEQ multiplex PCR, the TCRdb table keeps only in-frame clones and is missing some. The sample yields approximately 11,000 clones, approximately 61% seen once. Sequenced material: tumor tissue, taken after anti-PD-1 treatment. Receptor source: a human donor with basal cell carcinoma.

The chain carries TRBV7-2 and TRBJ2-7, with TRBD2 matching 12 bases. The CDR3 consists of 16 residues. With 4 bases clipped from V and 0 bases from J, the junction kept 4 bases outside the gene matches. Germline CDR1 reads SGHTA; CDR2 reads FQGNSA. CDR3 region: CASSYGLAGSSYEQYF. CDR3 DNA: TGTGCCAGCAGCTACGGACTAGCGGGGTCCTCCTACGAGCAGTACTTC.

This chain uses TRBV25-1 with TRBJ2-2, with unresolved D. Germline CDR1 and CDR2: MGHDK and SYGVNS. The germline V and J ends were trimmed by 2 bases and 1 base, with 8 bases remaining between them. The CDR3 runs to 15 residues. The CDR3 sequence is CASSERLMNTGELFF. CDR3 bases: TGTGCCAGCAGTGAAAGACTGATGAACACCGGGGAGCTGTTTTTT.

The chain links TRBV7-2 to TRBJ2-2; TRBD1 agrees at 7 bases. CDR3 size: 14 residues. V shed 7 bases, J shed 5 bases, and the junction held 7 bases outside the gene matches. Germline CDR1 SGHTA, CDR2 FQGNSA. Here the CDR3 DNA reads TGTGCCAGCAAACGACAGGGAGTAACCGGGGAGCTGTTTTTT. Encoded protein: CASKRQGVTGELFF.

This clone was found a few times. This sequence joins TRBV19 and TRBJ1-2; D not resolved. The CDR3 covers 11 residues. Germline V gene data show CDR1 as LNHDA and CDR2 as SQIVND (reference sequence). V lost 3 bases to trimming and J lost 2 bases, with 1 base between them. CDR3 sequence reads: CASSMNYGYTF. CDR3 in DNA: TGTGCCAGTAGTATGAACTATGGCTACACCTTC. Full variable domain (missing parts from reference TRBV19 and TRBJ1-2): DGGITQSPKYLFRKEGQNVTLSCEQNLNHDAMYWYRQDPGQGLRLIYYSQIVNDFQKGDIAEGYSVSREKKESFPLTVTSAQKNPTAFYLCASSMNYGYTFGSGTRLTVV.

The chain links TRBV7-3 to TRBJ1-2; D uncertain. The germline gives CDR1 SGHTA, CDR2 FQGTGA. Between the trimmed V and J ends, which lost 4 bases and 7 bases, there was a span of 13 bases. This CDR3 has 13 residues. CDR3 amino acids: CASSSSRASGYTF. CDR3 bases: TGTGCCAGCAGCTCCTCACGGGCAAGTGGCTACACCTTC. The whole variable domain, filled in from reference TRBV7-3 and TRBJ1-2, reads GAGVSQTPSNKVTEKGKYVELRCDPISGHTALYWYRQSLGQGPEFLIYFQGTGAADDSGLPNDRFFAVRPEGSVSTLKIQRTERGDSAVYLCASSSSRASGYTFGSGTRLTVV.

In DNA, the CDR3 is TGTGCCAGCAGCTTAGTGGACAGAAAGGCCGATACGCAGTATTTT. This codes for CASSLVDRKADTQYF. This chain joins TRBV7-6 and TRBJ2-3, with D possibly matching TRBD1 (6 bases). The CDR3 runs to 15 residues. CDR1 and CDR2 from the germline V gene are SGHVS and FNYEAQ. V was clipped by 1 base and J by 6 bases, with 14 bases between them.

CDR3 nucleotide sequence: TGTGCTAGTGGTTCAACTACCGGGACACCTTCCGGAAACACCATATATTTT. This sequence encodes CASGSTTGTPSGNTIYF. This chain connects TRBV12-5 to TRBJ1-3; TRBD1 is a possible D gene (6 bases). The CDR3 runs to 17 residues. In germline, CDR1 is LGHNT, CDR2 FRNRAP. V lost 4 bases, J lost 4 bases, and 20 bases lay in between. The full variable domain, its missing parts supplied by reference TRBV12-5 and TRBJ1-3, is DARVTQTPRHKVTEMGQEVTMRCQPILGHNTVFWYRQTMMQGLELLAYFRNRAPLDDSGMPKDRFSAEMPDATLATLKIQPSEPRDSAVYFCASGSTTGTPSGNTIYFGEGSWLTVV.

The chain recombines TRBV9 with TRBJ1-1; TRBD1 agrees at 10 bases. J gave up 5 bases and V 2 bases, and 6 bases lay outside the gene matches. This CDR3 has 15 amino acids. Per germline, CDR1 SGDLS and CDR2 YYNGEE. The CDR3 DNA is TGTGCCAGCAGCGTTTCCGGGACAGGGGAAACTGAAGCTTTCTTT. It translates to CASSVSGTGETEAFF.

This clone has just a few counts. The rearrangement links TRBV9 to TRBJ2-1; D may be TRBD2 (6 bases). Germline lookup yields CDR1 SGDLS and CDR2 YYNGEE. Trimming shortened V by 2 bases and J by 10 bases, and 16 bases separated the two germline ends. The CDR3 totals 14 residues. The CDR3 coding sequence is TGTGCCAGCAGCGTGGTTAATACTAGCCCGGAGCAGTTCTTC. Its protein is CASSVVNTSPEQFF.

The CDR3 loop is CASSLVSREQFF. In nucleotides, the CDR3 is TGTGCCAGCAGCTTAGTTAGTCGGGAGCAGTTCTTC. V is TRBV11-1 and J is TRBJ2-1; D gene uncertain. The CDR3 loop spans 12 amino acids. Per germline, CDR1 SGHAT and CDR2 FQDESV (reference sequence). V lost 1 base and J 10 bases, leaving 8 bases between the germline ends.

V usage is TRBV28 and J usage is TRBJ1-2; D may be TRBD1 (5 bases). V was cut by 7 bases and J by 8 bases, with 17 bases left in between. Germline CDR1 reads MDHEN; CDR2 reads SYDVKM. The CDR3 sequence is 13 residues long. CDR3 in DNA: TGTGCCAGCACCCTAGGGGCACGGCGGGGCTACACCTTC. It specifies CASTLGARRGYTF.

The rearrangement joins TRBV7-2 to TRBJ1-2; TRBD1 is a possible D gene (5 bases). Germline lookup yields CDR1 SGHTA and CDR2 FQGNSA. This CDR3 is 15 amino acids long. Trimming took off 5 bases at V and 2 bases at J, with 15 bases between the two ends. The CDR3 DNA reads as TGTGCCAGCAGCCCCTCGGCGGGGGGAAACTATGGCTACACCTTC. Amino acid sequence: CASSPSAGGNYGYTF.